These T cell receptor beta chains were read from a single sample in a study of glioma-infiltrating T cells. One entry per CDR3 protein results from TCRdb running MiXCR on the multiplex PCR reads. The sample includes 150,000 to 200,000 distinct CDR3 sequences, under 55% of them seen just once. The sample comprised glioma tissue, nonneoplastic brain tissue, or PBMCs (not recorded which). These receptors were taken from a human donor with low-grade glioma or glioblastoma, undergoing nonglioma brain surgery, or in good health (not recorded which). Both conserved end residues are part of each CDR3. The D gene is left open where the match is weak. Clone size is shown for a subset of rows, as once, few, many or a class of expanded clone.

DNA | CDR3 | D | J | size | V
TGTGCCAGCAGATGGTACTGGAACACTGAAGCTTTCTTT | CASRWYWNTEAFF | NA | TRBJ1-1 | few | TRBV2
TGTGCCAGCAGCCAAAACTTAGCCGGGTTCAACACCGGGGAGCTGTTTTTT | CASSQNLAGFNTGELFF | NA | TRBJ2-2 | few | TRBV14
TGTGGCAGCAGTTATAGTGGGTATAGATCCTACGAGCAGTACTTC | CGSSYSGYRSYEQYF | NA | TRBJ2-7 | NA | TRBV6-1
TGCGCCAGCAGCTTGGATATTGGGAACACCGGGGAGCTGTTTTTT | CASSLDIGNTGELFF | NA | TRBJ2-2 | NA | TRBV5-1
TGCAGCGTCAGGAACACTGAAGCTTTCTTT | CSVRNTEAFF | NA | TRBJ1-1 | few | TRBV29-1
TGTGCCAGCGTCGGGCAGGGACTCTACGAGCAGTACTTC | CASVGQGLYEQYF | NA | TRBJ2-7 | many | TRBV28
TGTGCCAGCAGCTCCCCCAAAGGGATCTCGGAGACCCAGTACTTC | CASSSPKGISETQYF | NA | TRBJ2-5 | NA | TRBV3-1
TGTGCCAGCAGGGAAATACAGGGTTGTCAGCCCCAGCATTTT | CASREIQGCQPQHF | NA | TRBJ1-5 | NA | TRBV2
TGTGCCAGCAGTCACGGACGGGGAGTTAATTCACCCCTCCACTTT | CASSHGRGVNSPLHF | NA | TRBJ1-6 | many | TRBV27
TGCGCCAGCAGCCAAACGGGACTAGCGGGCGCAGATACGCAGTATTTT | CASSQTGLAGADTQYF | TRBD2 | TRBJ2-3 | NA | TRBV4-1
TGTGCCACCAGCAGACCGACAGGGGAAAGTATGCTAGGCTACACCTTC | CATSRPTGESMLGYTF | TRBD1 | TRBJ1-2 | many | TRBV15
TGTGCCAGCAGCCAAGCCGCCCAGGGGTGGGATTATGGCTACACCTTC | CASSQAAQGWDYGYTF | NA | TRBJ1-2 | NA | TRBV4-2
TGTGCCAGCTCTGCGGAACCAAGCTACAATGAGCAGTTCTTC | CASSAEPSYNEQFF | NA | TRBJ2-1 | NA | TRBV2
TGTGCCAGCTCACCACGGCAGGCCCAGAACACTGAAGCTTTCTTT | CASSPRQAQNTEAFF | NA | TRBJ1-1 | many | TRBV18
TGTGCCAGTTTGGGAAGTTTTAGCAATCAGCCCCAGCATTTT | CASLGSFSNQPQHF | NA | TRBJ1-5 | many | TRBV19
TGCAGTGCCCCCGGGACAGGGACCACCGAAGAGACCCAGTACTTC | CSAPGTGTTEETQYF | TRBD1 | TRBJ2-5 | NA | TRBV20-1
TGTGCTAGTGGTTTTGGGCTAGCGGGTAACAATGAGCAGTTCTTC | CASGFGLAGNNEQFF | TRBD2 | TRBJ2-1 | NA | TRBV12-5
TGTGCCAGCAGTTATGGTAGCGGGAACGCAGATACGCAGTATTTT | CASSYGSGNADTQYF | TRBD2 | TRBJ2-3 | NA | TRBV6-5
TGTGCCACCAGTGACCCCGGGACTAGCGGGAGAATAGATGAGCAGTTCTTC | CATSDPGTSGRIDEQFF | TRBD2 | TRBJ2-1 | NA | TRBV24-1
TGTGCCAGCAGCAGGGGACAGCGATCTCAAGAGACCAAGTACTTC | CASSRGQRSQETKYF | TRBD1 | TRBJ2-5 | NA | TRBV6-5
TGTGCCAGCTCGCCTCAGGGACAGGGGACAGATACGCAGTATTTT | CASSPQGQGTDTQYF | TRBD1 | TRBJ2-3 | few | TRBV18
TGTGCCAGCAGCTTAGCGAAGGATGAGCAGTTCTTC | CASSLAKDEQFF | NA | TRBJ2-1 | few | TRBV7-9
TGTGCCAGCTTGAGTGGAGATACGCAGTATTTT | CASLSGDTQYF | NA | TRBJ2-3 | NA | TRBV7-2
TGTGCCAGCAGTGAACTGGACACTGAAGCTTTCTTT | CASSELDTEAFF | NA | TRBJ1-1 | many | TRBV25-1
TGTGCCAGCAGCTTCTCAAACTGGAACAATGAGCAGTTCTTC | CASSFSNWNNEQFF | NA | TRBJ2-1 | many | TRBV7-2
TGCGCCAGCCAAGTTGCTCCGACGGTGGACAATGAGCAGTTCTTC | CASQVAPTVDNEQFF | NA | TRBJ2-1 | NA | TRBV4-1